This T cell receptor (beta chain) derives from a study of blood T cell repertoires in COVID-19. Overall study context: Researchers got acute and convalescent COVID-19 samples from the United States, Italy and Spain.

In the source study's methods: Reference gene primers were amplified, and this amplification served to estimate nucleated cell counts. Only in-frame clones appear in the TCRdb table, and some are missing; sequencing was by immunoSEQ multiplex PCR. That table furnishes V, J and clone size, whereas the DNA furnished D and trimming. Of 70,000 or so clones listed, over 70% are singletons. The origin of this receptor is a man in his 70s with acute or convalescent COVID-19. The sequencing input was peripheral blood.

The DNA for the CDR3 is TGTGCCAGCAGCCCAGGGGGCTCCTCCTACGAGCAGTACTTC. This gives the protein CASSPGGSSYEQYF. The chain recombines TRBV28 with TRBJ2-7; 8 bases are a match to TRBD1. The CDR3 runs to 14 residues. V was clipped by 6 bases and J by 0 bases; unmatched bases: 4. Germline CDR1 MDHEN, CDR2 SYDVKM.